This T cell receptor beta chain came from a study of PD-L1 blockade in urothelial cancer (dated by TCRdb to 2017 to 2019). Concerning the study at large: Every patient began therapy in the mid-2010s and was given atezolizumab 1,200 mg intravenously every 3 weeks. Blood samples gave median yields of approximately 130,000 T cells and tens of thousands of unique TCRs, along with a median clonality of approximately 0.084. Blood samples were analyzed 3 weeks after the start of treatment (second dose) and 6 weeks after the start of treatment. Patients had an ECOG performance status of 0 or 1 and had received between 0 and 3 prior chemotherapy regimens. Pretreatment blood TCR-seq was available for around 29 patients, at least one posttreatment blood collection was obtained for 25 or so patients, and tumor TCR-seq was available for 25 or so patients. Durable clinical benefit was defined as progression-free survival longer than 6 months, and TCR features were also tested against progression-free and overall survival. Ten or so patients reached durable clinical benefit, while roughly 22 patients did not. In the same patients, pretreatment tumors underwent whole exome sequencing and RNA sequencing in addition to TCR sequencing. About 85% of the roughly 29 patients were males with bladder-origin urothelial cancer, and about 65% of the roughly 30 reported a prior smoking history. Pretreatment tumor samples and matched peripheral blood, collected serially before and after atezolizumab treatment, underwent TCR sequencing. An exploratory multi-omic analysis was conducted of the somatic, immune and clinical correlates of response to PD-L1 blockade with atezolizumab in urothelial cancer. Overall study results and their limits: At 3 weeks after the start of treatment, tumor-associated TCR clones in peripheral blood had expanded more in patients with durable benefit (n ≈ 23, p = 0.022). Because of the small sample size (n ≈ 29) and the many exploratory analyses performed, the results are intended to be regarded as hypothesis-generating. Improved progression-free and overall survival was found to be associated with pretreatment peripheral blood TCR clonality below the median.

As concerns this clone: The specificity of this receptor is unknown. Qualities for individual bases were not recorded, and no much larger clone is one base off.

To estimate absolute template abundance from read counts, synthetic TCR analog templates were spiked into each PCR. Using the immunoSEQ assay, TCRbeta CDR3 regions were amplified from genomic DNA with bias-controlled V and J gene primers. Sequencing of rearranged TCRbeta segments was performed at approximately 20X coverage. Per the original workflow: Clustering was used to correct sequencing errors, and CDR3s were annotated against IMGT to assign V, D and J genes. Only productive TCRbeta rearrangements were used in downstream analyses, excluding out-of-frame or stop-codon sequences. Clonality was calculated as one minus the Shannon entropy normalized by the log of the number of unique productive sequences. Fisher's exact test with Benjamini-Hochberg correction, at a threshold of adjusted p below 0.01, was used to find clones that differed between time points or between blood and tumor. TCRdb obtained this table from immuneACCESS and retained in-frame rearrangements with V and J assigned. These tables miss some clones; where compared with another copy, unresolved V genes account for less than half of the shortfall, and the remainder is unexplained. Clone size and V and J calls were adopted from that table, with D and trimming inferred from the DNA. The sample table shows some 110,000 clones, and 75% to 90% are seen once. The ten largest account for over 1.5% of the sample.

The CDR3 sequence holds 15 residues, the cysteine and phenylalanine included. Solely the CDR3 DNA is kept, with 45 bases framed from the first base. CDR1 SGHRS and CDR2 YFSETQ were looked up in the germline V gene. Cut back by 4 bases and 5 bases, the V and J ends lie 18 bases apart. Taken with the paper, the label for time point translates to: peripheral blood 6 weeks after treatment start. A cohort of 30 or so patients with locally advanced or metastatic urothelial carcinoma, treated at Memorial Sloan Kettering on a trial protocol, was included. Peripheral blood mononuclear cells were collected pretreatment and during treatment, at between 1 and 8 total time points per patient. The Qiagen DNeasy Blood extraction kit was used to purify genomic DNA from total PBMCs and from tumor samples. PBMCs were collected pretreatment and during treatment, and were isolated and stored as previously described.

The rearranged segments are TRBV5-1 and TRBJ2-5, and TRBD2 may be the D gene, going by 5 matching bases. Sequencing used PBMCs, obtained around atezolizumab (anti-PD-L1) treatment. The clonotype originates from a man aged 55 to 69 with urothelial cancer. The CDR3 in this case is CASSPGRVTVETQYF. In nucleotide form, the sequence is TGCGCCAGCAGCCCGGGAAGGGTGACGGTGGAGACCCAGTACTTC.